These 29 T cell receptor beta chains were sequenced from one sample in a study of T cell responses to AZD1222 COVID-19 vaccine. Method: immunoSEQ multiplex PCR; TCRdb's copy keeps in-frame clones and lacks some. Among 150,000 or so clones listed, approximately 78% were seen once. The specimen comprised peripheral blood, sampled on day 0 of MenACWY control vaccination. These receptors were collected from an adult in good health.

V and J are TRBV30 and TRBJ1-2; D not resolved. Germline loops: CDR1 GTSNPN, CDR2 SVGIG (reference sequence). V dropped 1 base and J dropped 0 bases, with 6 bases sitting between them. The CDR3 sequence is 13 residues long. The CDR3 region is CAWSDGTNYGYTF. The CDR3 DNA reads TGTGCCTGGAGTGACGGAACTAACTATGGCTACACCTTC. Using reference TRBV30 and TRBJ1-2 for the parts outside the CDR3, the full variable domain is SQTIHQWPATLVQPVGSPLSLECTVEGTSNPNLYWYRQAAGRGLQLLFYSVGIGQISSEVPQNLSASRPQDRQFILSSKKLLLSDSGFYLCAWSDGTNYGYTFGSGTRLTVV.

This chain joins TRBV18 and TRBJ1-4; unclear D gene. Germline CDR1 reads KGHSH; CDR2 reads LQKENI. CDR3 size: 14 residues. The germline V and J ends were trimmed by 4 bases and 13 bases, with 19 bases remaining between them. This chain's CDR3 is CASSLLRGLDALFF. The CDR3 nucleotides are TGTGCCAGCTCACTGTTGCGAGGTCTAGATGCACTGTTTTTT. The full variable domain, completed using reference TRBV18 and TRBJ1-4, is NAGVMQNPRHLVRRRGQEARLRCSPMKGHSHVYWYRQLPEEGLKFMVYLQKENIIDESGMPKERFSAEFPKEGPSILRIQQVVRGDSAAYFCASSLLRGLDALFFGSGTQLSVL.

CDR3 region: CASKSLAGTGELFF. DNA for the CDR3: TGTGCCAGCAAATCACTAGCGGGGACCGGGGAGCTGTTTTTT. The chain joins TRBV7-3 to TRBJ2-2; 10 positions match TRBD2. The length of the CDR3 is 14 residues. V was clipped by 7 bases and J by 5 bases; unmatched bases: 4. Germline CDR1 SGHTA, CDR2 FQGTGA.

J is TRBJ2-3 and V is TRBV4-2; D gene unclear. CDR1 LGHNA and CDR2 YNFKEQ come from the germline V gene. The CDR3 extends over 15 amino acids. V was pared by 0 bases and J by 4 bases, with 11 bases between. Here the CDR3 reads CASSQDLSGPDTQYF. CDR3 bases: TGTGCCAGCAGCCAAGATCTGAGTGGTCCAGATACGCAGTATTTT.

The chain uses TRBV5-8 and TRBJ1-3; no firm D call. This CDR3 is built from 13 residues. V shed 5 bases and J shed 8 bases, with 14 bases lying between them. In germline, CDR1 is SGHTS, CDR2 YDEGEE. The CDR3 spells CASSSDLRDTIYF. In DNA, the CDR3 is TGTGCCAGCAGTTCCGACCTGCGGGACACCATATATTTT.

This chain uses TRBV27 with TRBJ1-2; D unclear. The CDR3 covers 15 residues. Trimming shortened V by 6 bases and J by 0 bases, and 14 bases separated the two germline ends. Germline lookup yields CDR1 MNHEY and CDR2 SMNVEV (reference sequence). The CDR3 loop reads CASRAAAGANYGYTF. In DNA form, the CDR3 reads TGTGCCAGCAGGGCCGCCGCAGGCGCTAACTATGGCTACACCTTC.

This rearrangement joins TRBV7-3 to TRBJ2-2; unclear D gene. CDR1 is SGHTA, CDR2 FQGTGA, per germline. V shed 5 bases and J shed 1 base, with 8 bases lying between them. The CDR3 covers 14 residues. CDR3 sequence reads: CASSLVWNTGELFF. CDR3 DNA: TGTGCCAGCAGCCTCGTATGGAACACCGGGGAGCTGTTTTTT.

This chain links TRBV4-2 with TRBJ2-2; 8 nucleotides line up with TRBD1. CDR3 size: 17 residues. Per the germline V gene, CDR1 is LGHNA and CDR2 is YNFKEQ. Trimming cost V 0 bases and J 2 bases; bases outside gene matches: 5. The CDR3 DNA reads TGTGCCAGCAGCCAAGAAGGACAGGGTTCTAACACCGGGGAGCTGTTTTTT. Its translation: CASSQEGQGSNTGELFF.

The gene calls are TRBV19 and TRBJ1-2; D perhaps matches TRBD1 (5 bases). The germline V gene has CDR1 LNHDA and CDR2 SQIVND (reference sequence). The CDR3 is made up of 15 amino acids. The V and J ends lost 4 bases and 3 bases respectively, with 15 bases between them. The CDR3 is CASSTGTQGYYGYTF. CDR3 nucleotides: TGTGCCAGTAGTACCGGGACCCAAGGTTACTATGGCTACACCTTC.

This clone occurred once. The rearrangement links TRBV27 to TRBJ1-2; D may be TRBD1 (6 bases). Germline V lookup: CDR1 MNHEY, CDR2 SMNVEV (reference sequence). CDR3 length: 16 amino acids. Trimming shortened V by 5 bases and J by 5 bases, and 21 bases separated the two germline ends. The CDR3 DNA is TGTGCCAGCAGTGACCACGTGGCAGGGGAGGGGTATGGCTACACCTTC. As protein: CASSDHVAGEGYGYTF.

The J gene is TRBJ2-2, the V gene TRBV18, with 13 bases lining up with TRBD2. J was trimmed by 6 bases and V by 3 bases; bases with no gene match: 7. CDR1 KGHSH and CDR2 LQKENI come from the germline V gene. The CDR3 spans 17 residues. The CDR3 region is CASSPRLAGGPSGELFF. DNA of the CDR3: TGTGCCAGCTCACCTCGACTAGCGGGGGGCCCATCCGGGGAGCTGTTTTTT.

The chain is built from TRBV6-6 and TRBJ2-7, with D tentatively TRBD2 (6 bases). The germline V gene has CDR1 MNHNY and CDR2 SVGAGI (reference sequence). This CDR3 contains 12 residues. The V gene lost 6 bases and the J gene lost 6 bases, with 12 bases spanning the gap. The CDR3 loop is CASRTSSGEQYV. In DNA, the CDR3 is TGTGCCAGCAGGACTAGTTCGGGCGAGCAGTACGTC.

The V and J genes are TRBV7-6 and TRBJ1-6; TRBD1 is a possible D gene (5 bases). The CDR3 is 14 residues long. The V gene's germline CDR1 is SGHVS and CDR2 FNYEAQ. The V end lost 4 bases, the J end lost 7 bases, and 11 bases lay between the germline ends. This chain's CDR3 is CASSSWDQNSPLHF. In nucleotides, the CDR3 is TGTGCCAGCAGCTCCTGGGACCAAAATTCACCCCTCCACTTT.

The chain is built from TRBV19 and TRBJ2-5; 10 positions agree with TRBD1. V shed 5 bases, J shed 3 bases, and the junction held 6 bases outside the gene matches. Germline assignment: CDR1 LNHDA and CDR2 SQIVND (reference sequence). The CDR3 loop spans 15 amino acids. The CDR3 protein is CASSLPGTGEETQYF. CDR3 nucleotide sequence: TGTGCCAGTAGTCTTCCCGGGACAGGGGAAGAGACCCAGTACTTC.

This clone has only a few counts. This rearrangement joins TRBV21-1 to TRBJ1-2; the tabulated D call, TRBD1, remains unverified against the DNA. TRBV21-1 has pseudogene status. The CDR3 extends over 15 amino acids. The CDR3: CARRDRRNGWCGYTF. The CDR3 DNA follows: TGTGCGCGTCGGGACAGGAGAAATGGCTGGTGTGGCTACACCTTC.

The J gene is TRBJ2-2, the V gene TRBV3-1 (or the pseudogene TRBV3-2); tentatively, D is TRBD1 (6 bases). The V end was cut by 8 bases, the J end by 0 bases, with 10 bases between. Germline V lookup: CDR1 LGHDT, CDR2 YNNKEL (reference sequence). CDR3 length equals 14 residues. The CDR3 sequence: CASGGHTNTGELFF. The CDR3 bases are TGTGCCAGCGGGGGACATACGAACACCGGGGAGCTGTTTTTT.

This clone was counted between two and nine times. V is TRBV24-1 and J is TRBJ2-2; D tentatively fits TRBD1 or TRBD2 (5 bases each). Germline CDR1 KGHDR, CDR2 SFDVKD. Trimming cost V 9 bases and J 2 bases, with 12 bases left between them. The CDR3 loop spans 14 amino acids. CDR3 nucleotide sequence: TGTGCCACCGCCCTGGGACCCAACACCGGGGAGCTGTTTTTT. Its translation is CATALGPNTGELFF.

The chain couples TRBV6-5 to TRBJ2-1, with a tentative D call TRBD1 (5 bases). The CDR3 loop spans 14 amino acids. Germline loops: CDR1 MNHEY, CDR2 SVGAGI. The ends were cut back, 0 bases at V and 8 bases at J, with 11 bases in the middle. CDR3 sequence: CASSYSSTGDEQFF. The CDR3, as DNA: TGTGCCAGCAGTTACTCGTCCACAGGCGATGAGCAGTTCTTC.

V usage is TRBV7-3 and J usage is TRBJ2-1; perhaps TRBD2 as D (6 bases). CDR3 size: 15 residues. Germline-derived CDR1 and CDR2 are SGHTA and FQGTGA. The ends were cut back, 5 bases at V and 8 bases at J, with 19 bases in the middle. In DNA form, the CDR3 reads TGTGCCAGCAGCCGGGGAGGACTGGGGTTGGATGAGCAGTTCTTC. It codes for CASSRGGLGLDEQFF.

The chain is built from TRBV11-3 and TRBJ2-4, with 12 bases aligning to TRBD2. CDR3 length equals 17 residues. Trimming took 5 bases from V and 0 from J; bases not matched to a gene: 5. Germline CDR1 is SGHNT and CDR2 is YENEEA. The CDR3 protein is CASSPGLAGLAKNIQYF. The CDR3 bases are TGTGCCAGCAGCCCGGGACTAGCGGGCCTAGCCAAAAACATTCAGTACTTC.

This chain joins TRBV4-1 and TRBJ1-2; 10 positions match TRBD1. V dropped 1 base and J dropped 8; count of bases not matched to a gene: 7. The CDR3 has 15 amino acids. Germline assignment: CDR1 MGHRA and CDR2 YSYEKL. CDR3 loop: CASSQGRDRGWGYTF. CDR3 DNA sequence: TGCGCCAGCAGCCAAGGCCGGGACAGGGGTTGGGGCTACACCTTC.

The rearrangement joins TRBV28 to TRBJ1-4; 8 bases line up with TRBD1. The germline CDR1 and CDR2 sequences are MDHEN and SYDVKM. V shed 6 bases and J 1 base; nucleotides not matched to a gene: 7. The CDR3 is made up of 16 amino acids. In DNA, the CDR3 is TGTGCCAGCAGGTCTCCAGACAGGGGAACTAATGAAAAACTGTTTTTT. It translates to CASRSPDRGTNEKLFF.

V usage is TRBV28 and J usage is TRBJ2-5; TRBD2 agrees at 12 bases. Trimming cost V 2 bases and J 2 bases; bases outside gene matches: 0. The CDR3 is 15 residues long. The germline CDR1 and CDR2 sequences are MDHEN and SYDVKM. This chain's CDR3 is CASSLTSGGQETQYF. The CDR3 DNA reads TGTGCCAGCAGTTTAACTAGCGGGGGGCAAGAGACCCAGTACTTC.

V is TRBV3-1 (or the pseudogene TRBV3-2) and J is TRBJ1-2; D may be TRBD1 (6 bases). V was shortened by 3 bases and J by 1 base, with 15 bases between the two germline ends. Germline CDR1 LGHDT, CDR2 YNNKEL (reference sequence). This CDR3 comprises 16 residues. Here the CDR3 DNA reads TGTGCCAGCAGCCAGACTAACCAAGGGGGTAACTATGGCTACACCTTC. The encoded protein is CASSQTNQGGNYGYTF.

The rearrangement joins TRBV5-6 to TRBJ1-3, with 10 bases identical to TRBD1. The CDR3 contains 14 residues. Germline V gives CDR1 SGHDT, CDR2 YYEEEE. Trimming cost V 7 bases and J 4 bases; bases outside gene matches: 5. CDR3 nucleotide sequence: TGTGCCAGCGGACAGGGGGAGTGGGGAAACACCATATATTTT. Protein product: CASGQGEWGNTIYF.

This sequence joins TRBV6-4 and TRBJ2-3; unclear D gene. The CDR3 runs to 14 residues. CDR1 and CDR2 (germline): MRHNA, SNTAGT. V gave up 3 bases and J gave up 4 bases, with 11 bases separating them. The CDR3 sequence is CASSERRTADTQYF. Written as DNA, the CDR3 is TGTGCCAGCAGTGAAAGGCGGACGGCAGATACGCAGTATTTT.

The chain is built from TRBV3-1 (or the pseudogene TRBV3-2) and TRBJ1-2; the D gene is possibly TRBD1 (5 bases). The CDR3 is made up of 19 amino acids. CDR1 is LGHDT, CDR2 YNNKEL, per germline (reference sequence). V was trimmed by 1 base and J by 2 bases, leaving 23 bases between them. The CDR3 protein is CASSQVLLFGATENYGYTF. The CDR3 DNA follows: TGTGCCAGCAGCCAAGTCCTGCTATTCGGGGCGACAGAAAACTATGGCTACACCTTC.

The chain joins TRBV18 to TRBJ1-5; a possible D gene is TRBD1 (6 bases). CDR1 KGHSH and CDR2 LQKENI come from the germline V gene. The CDR3 is 15 amino acids. Trimming left V 6 bases short and J 3 bases short, with 15 bases between. CDR3 coding DNA: TGTGCCAGCTCCCCCGACAGGCACCCCAATCAGCCCCAGCATTTT. This encodes CASSPDRHPNQPQHF. Full variable domain (rest looked up from reference TRBV18 and TRBJ1-5): NAGVMQNPRHLVRRRGQEARLRCSPMKGHSHVYWYRQLPEEGLKFMVYLQKENIIDESGMPKERFSAEFPKEGPSILRIQQVVRGDSAAYFCASSPDRHPNQPQHFGDGTRLSIL.

This chain uses TRBV2 with TRBJ1-2; D may be TRBD1 (5 bases). The length of the CDR3 is 13 residues. Germline V gene data show CDR1 as SNHLY and CDR2 as FYNNEI. The V and J ends lost 3 bases and 8 bases respectively, with 13 bases between them. This chain's CDR3 is CASSEGQGIGYTF. CDR3 DNA: TGTGCCAGCAGTGAGGGGCAGGGTATCGGCTACACCTTC.